This T cell receptor beta chain was captured by sequencing in a study of long-term antiretroviral therapy in people with HIV. This clone is a singleton in its sample. Its specificity is not known. Study outcomes and limitations: HIV repertoires spanned narrower CDR3 length ranges than controls.

With survey level as its setting, the immunoSEQ assay was v3.0. The study targeted 40,000-50,000 T-cell genomes per sample in sequencing. The data were produced by immunoSEQ multiplex PCR, yet TCRdb's version contains in-frame clones alone and is incomplete. The table records 11,000 or so clones, roughly three quarters of them present only once. The junction had 11 bases not matched to a gene; V was cut back by 4 bases and J by 1 base. The CDR3 sequence is 17 residues long. Per germline, CDR1 ENHRY and CDR2 SYGVKD. This TCR was sampled from a woman aged 40 to 49 with HIV. The chain uses TRBV10-3 and TRBJ2-3; 7 bases fit TRBD2. Sequenced material: unsorted PBMCs, taken 0.8 years before starting antiretroviral therapy. CDR3 sequence (DNA): TGTGCCATCAGTGGCAGCGGGACCTACGGGGGCACAGATACGCAGTATTTT. Protein product: CAISGSGTYGGTDTQYF.